This TCR beta chain comes out of a study of blood T cells in healthy people across ages. Study-level results: PBMCs were not sorted, which prevented a conclusive comparison of naive versus antigen-experienced cells. Long-lived donors exceeded aged donors in naive CD4+ cells and diversity.

A remark on this clonotype: Its cognate antigen is unknown. The junction shows a germline mismatch at one end, possibly a read error.

The CDR3 contains 14 residues. Germline CDR1 is MNHNY and CDR2 is SVGAGI (reference sequence). Primed by a sample-barcoded 5' primer and a J-beta primer mix, a second PCR proceeded for roughly 7 to 12 cycles. At least 2.5 million CDR3-containing paired-end reads were obtained per sample. MiXCR, run by TCRdb on the 5' RACE reads, gives a single entry per CDR3 protein. The sample holds roughly 700,000 distinct CDR3 sequences, 49% seen once. This clonotype was obtained from a woman in her fifties or sixties in good health. V is TRBV6-6 and J is TRBJ2-7, with D tentatively TRBD1 (8 bases). Sequenced: blood. The CDR3 region has the DNA TGTGCCAGCAGTACTTACAGGGGGGGATACGAGCGGTACTTC. It translates to CASSTYRGGYERYF.